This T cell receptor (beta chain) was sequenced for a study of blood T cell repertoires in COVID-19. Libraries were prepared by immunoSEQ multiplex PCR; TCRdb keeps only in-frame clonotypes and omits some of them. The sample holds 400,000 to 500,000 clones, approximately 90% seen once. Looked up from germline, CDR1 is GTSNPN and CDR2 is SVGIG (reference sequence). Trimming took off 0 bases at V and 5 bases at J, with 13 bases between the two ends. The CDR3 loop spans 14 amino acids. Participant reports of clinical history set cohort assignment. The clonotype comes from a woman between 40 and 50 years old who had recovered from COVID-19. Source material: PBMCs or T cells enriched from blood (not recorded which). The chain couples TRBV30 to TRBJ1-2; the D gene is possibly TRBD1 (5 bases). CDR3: CAWSVRGGEYGYTF. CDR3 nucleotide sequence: TGTGCCTGGAGTGTACGAGGAGGGGAATATGGCTACACCTTC.